The 9 T cell receptor beta chains below come from one sample, sequenced in a study of T cell responses to AZD1222 COVID-19 vaccine. The data were produced by immunoSEQ multiplex PCR, yet TCRdb's version contains in-frame clones alone and is incomplete. This sample has fewer than 200,000 clones, with roughly 90% found just once. The sequencing used peripheral blood, collected 28 days after the second AZD1222 dose. The receptors derive from an adult who received the AZD1222 COVID-19 vaccine.

The genes are TRBV16 and TRBJ1-2; possibly TRBD1 for D (6 bases). CDR3 size: 16 residues. Between the trimmed V and J ends, which lost 4 bases and 4 bases, there was a span of 19 bases. Per germline, CDR1 KGHSY and CDR2 FQNENV. CDR3 residues: CASSPSGAFSVYGYTF. The CDR3 coding sequence is TGTGCCAGCAGCCCCTCGGGGGCGTTTAGTGTCTATGGCTACACCTTC. The full variable domain, with the rest looked up from reference TRBV16 and TRBJ1-2, is GEEVAQTPKHLVRGEGQKAKLYCAPIKGHSYVFWYQQVLKNEFKFLISFQNENVFDETGMPKERFSAKCLPNSPCSLEIQATKLEDSAVYFCASSPSGAFSVYGYTFGSGTRLTVV.

The J gene is TRBJ1-2, the V gene TRBV2, with 10 bases matching TRBD1. Germline trimming cut 8 bases from V and 3 bases from J; bases unmatched to any gene: 6. Germline V gene lookup returns CDR1 SNHLY and CDR2 FYNNEI. The CDR3 spans 14 residues. CDR3 protein: CASRTGTGDYGYTF. The DNA for the CDR3 is TGTGCCAGCCGGACCGGGACAGGGGACTATGGCTACACCTTC.

The V and J genes are TRBV29-1 and TRBJ2-7, with D possibly TRBD1 on 7 matching bases. V gave up 1 base and J gave up 0 bases, with 10 bases separating them. The V gene's germline CDR1 is SQVTM and CDR2 ANQGSEA. This CDR3 has 14 amino acids. Here the CDR3 reads CSVEAGDSSYEQYF. CDR3 sequence (DNA): TGCAGCGTTGAAGCGGGGGACAGCTCCTACGAGCAGTACTTC.

V and J are TRBV18 and TRBJ1-1; D unclear. V was shortened by 2 bases and J by 5 bases, with 6 bases between the two germline ends. CDR1 and CDR2 from the germline V gene are KGHSH and LQKENI. The CDR3 is made up of 12 amino acids. The CDR3 DNA follows: TGTGCCAGCTCACCAGAGTTGACTGAAGCTTTCTTT. Translation: CASSPELTEAFF.

In its sample, this clone was seen a few times. The DNA of the CDR3 is TGTGCCAGCAGCTTGGGCAGACAGAGCTCCTATAATTCACCCCTCCACTTT. It is translated as CASSLGRQSSYNSPLHF. The V gene is TRBV5-6, the J gene TRBJ1-6; possible D gene TRBD1, 5 bases. The germline V gene encodes CDR1 SGHDT and CDR2 YYEEEE. CDR3 length: 17 amino acids. Trimming shortened V by 0 bases and J by 0 bases, and 10 bases separated the two germline ends.

The chain joins TRBV5-4 to TRBJ2-7; 7 bases are a match to TRBD1. V lost 4 bases, J lost 7 bases, and 11 bases stayed unmatched. Germline V gene sequence: CDR1 SGHNT, CDR2 YYREEE (reference sequence). The CDR3 sequence is 14 residues long. CDR3 residues: CASSTGQDLMEQYF. The DNA for the CDR3 is TGTGCCAGCAGCACTGGACAGGACCTTATGGAGCAGTACTTC. Full variable domain (outside the CDR3, taken from reference TRBV5-4 and TRBJ2-7): ETGVTQSPTHLIKTRGQQVTLRCSSQSGHNTVSWYQQALGQGPQFIFQYYREEENGRGNFPPRFSGLQFPNYSSELNVNALELDDSALYLCASSTGQDLMEQYFGPGTRLTVT.

This chain uses TRBV5-1 with TRBJ1-4; tentatively, D is TRBD1 (5 bases). The CDR3 sequence is 15 residues long. The V end lost 5 bases, the J end lost 4 bases, and 15 bases lay between the germline ends. The germline gives CDR1 SGHRS, CDR2 YFSETQ. The CDR3 DNA follows: TGCGCCAGCAGTGAAGACAGAGGCTATAATGAAAAACTGTTTTTT. It encodes CASSEDRGYNEKLFF.

V usage is TRBV6-5 and J usage is TRBJ1-2; D may be TRBD1 (5 bases). The CDR3 is made up of 12 amino acids. CDR1 MNHEY and CDR2 SVGAGI come from the germline V gene. V was clipped by 7 bases and J by 7 bases, with 13 bases between them. The DNA for the CDR3 is TGTGCCAGCACCGGATGGGGGTCTGGCTACACCTTC. Amino acids: CASTGWGSGYTF.

The chain joins TRBV19 to TRBJ2-7; 9 positions agree with TRBD1. CDR3 length: 14 amino acids. V dropped 6 bases and J dropped 1; count of bases not matched to a gene: 4. Germline V gene lookup returns CDR1 LNHDA and CDR2 SQIVND (reference sequence). The chain's CDR3 is CASRRTGASYEQYF. The CDR3 DNA follows: TGTGCCAGTAGACGGACAGGGGCATCCTACGAGCAGTACTTC.